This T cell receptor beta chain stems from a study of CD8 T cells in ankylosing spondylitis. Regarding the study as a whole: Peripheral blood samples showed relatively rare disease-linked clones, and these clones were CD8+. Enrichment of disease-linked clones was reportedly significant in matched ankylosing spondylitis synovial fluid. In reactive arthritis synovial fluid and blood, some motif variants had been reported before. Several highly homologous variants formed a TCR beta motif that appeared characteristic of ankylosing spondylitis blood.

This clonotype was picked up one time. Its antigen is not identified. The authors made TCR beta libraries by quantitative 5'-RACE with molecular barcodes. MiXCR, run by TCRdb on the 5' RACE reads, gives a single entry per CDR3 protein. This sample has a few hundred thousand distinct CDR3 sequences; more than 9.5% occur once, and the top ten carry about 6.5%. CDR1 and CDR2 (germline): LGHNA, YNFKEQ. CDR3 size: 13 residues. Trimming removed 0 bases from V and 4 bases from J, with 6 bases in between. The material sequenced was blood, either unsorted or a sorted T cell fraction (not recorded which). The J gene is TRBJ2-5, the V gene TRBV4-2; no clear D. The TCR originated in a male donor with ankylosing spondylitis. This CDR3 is CASSQEQRETQYF. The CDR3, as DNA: TGTGCCAGCAGCCAAGAACAAAGAGAGACCCAGTACTTC.